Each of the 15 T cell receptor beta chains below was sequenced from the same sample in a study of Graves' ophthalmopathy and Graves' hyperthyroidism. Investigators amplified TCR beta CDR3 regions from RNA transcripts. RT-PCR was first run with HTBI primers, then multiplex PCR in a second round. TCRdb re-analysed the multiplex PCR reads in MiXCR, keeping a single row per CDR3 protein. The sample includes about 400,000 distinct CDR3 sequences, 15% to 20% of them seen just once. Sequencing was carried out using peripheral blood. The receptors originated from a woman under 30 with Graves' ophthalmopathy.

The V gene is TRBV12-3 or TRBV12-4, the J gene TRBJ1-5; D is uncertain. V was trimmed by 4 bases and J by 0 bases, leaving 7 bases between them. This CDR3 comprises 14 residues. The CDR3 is CASSSTASNQPQHF. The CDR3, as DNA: TGTGCCAGCAGTTCAACAGCTAGCAATCAGCCCCAGCATTTT.

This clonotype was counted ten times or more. The CDR3 reads CASSSEVGGETQYF. The DNA for the CDR3 is TGTGCCAGCAGCTCCGAAGTTGGGGGTGAGACCCAGTACTTC. The genes are TRBV7-2 and TRBJ2-5, with D perhaps being TRBD1 or TRBD2 (5 bases each). V gave up 4 bases and J gave up 5 bases, with 14 bases separating them. The CDR3 runs 14 residues. Looked up from germline, CDR1 is SGHTA and CDR2 is FQGNSA.

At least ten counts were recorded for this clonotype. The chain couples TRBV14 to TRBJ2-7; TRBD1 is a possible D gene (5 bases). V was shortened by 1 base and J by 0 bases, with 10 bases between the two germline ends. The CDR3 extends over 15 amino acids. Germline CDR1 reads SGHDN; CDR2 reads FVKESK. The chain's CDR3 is CASSQGPRGSYEQYF. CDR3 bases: TGTGCCAGCAGCCAAGGTCCTAGGGGCTCCTACGAGCAGTACTTC. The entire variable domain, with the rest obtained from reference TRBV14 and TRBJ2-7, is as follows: EAGVTQFPSHSVIEKGQTVTLRCDPISGHDNLYWYRRVMGKEIKFLLHFVKESKQDESGMPNNRFLAERTGGTYSTLKVQPAELEDSGVYFCASSQGPRGSYEQYFGPGTRLTVT.

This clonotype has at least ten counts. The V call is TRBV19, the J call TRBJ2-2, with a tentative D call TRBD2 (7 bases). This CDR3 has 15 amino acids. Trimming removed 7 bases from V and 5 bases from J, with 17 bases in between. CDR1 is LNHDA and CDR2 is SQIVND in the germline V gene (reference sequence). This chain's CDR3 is CASNNRGASTGELFF. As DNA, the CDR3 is TGTGCCAGTAACAATCGGGGGGCATCAACCGGGGAGCTGTTTTTT.

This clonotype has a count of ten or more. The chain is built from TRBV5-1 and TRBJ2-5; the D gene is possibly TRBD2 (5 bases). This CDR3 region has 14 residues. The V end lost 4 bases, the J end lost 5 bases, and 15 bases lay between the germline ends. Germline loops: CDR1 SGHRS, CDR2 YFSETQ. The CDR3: CASSLGITLETQYF. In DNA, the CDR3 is TGCGCCAGCAGCCTCGGGATTACCTTGGAGACCCAGTACTTC.

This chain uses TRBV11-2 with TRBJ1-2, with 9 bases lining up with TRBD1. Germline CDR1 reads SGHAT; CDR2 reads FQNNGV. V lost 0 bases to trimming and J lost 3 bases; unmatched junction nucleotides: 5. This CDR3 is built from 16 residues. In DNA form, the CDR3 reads TGTGCCAGCAGCTTAGAAACAGGGGGCTGGGACTATGGCTACACCTTC. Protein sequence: CASSLETGGWDYGYTF.

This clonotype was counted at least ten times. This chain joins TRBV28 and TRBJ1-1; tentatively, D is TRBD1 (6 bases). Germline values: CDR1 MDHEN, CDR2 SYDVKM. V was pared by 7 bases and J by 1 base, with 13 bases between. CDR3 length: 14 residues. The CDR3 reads CASNPGETNTEAFF. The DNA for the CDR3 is TGTGCCAGCAACCCAGGGGAGACGAACACTGAAGCTTTCTTT.

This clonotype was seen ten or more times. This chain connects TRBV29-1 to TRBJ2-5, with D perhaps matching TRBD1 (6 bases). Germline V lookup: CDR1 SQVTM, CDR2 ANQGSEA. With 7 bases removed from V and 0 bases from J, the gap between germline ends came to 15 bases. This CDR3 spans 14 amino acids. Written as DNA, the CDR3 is TGCAGCGCCATCCACAGGGCTTACCAAGAGACCCAGTACTTC. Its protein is CSAIHRAYQETQYF.

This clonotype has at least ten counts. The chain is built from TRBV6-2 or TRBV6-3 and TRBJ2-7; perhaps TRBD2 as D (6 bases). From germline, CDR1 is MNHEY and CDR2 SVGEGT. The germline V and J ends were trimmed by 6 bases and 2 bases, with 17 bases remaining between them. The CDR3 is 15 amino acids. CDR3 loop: CASSPYRAGTYEQYF. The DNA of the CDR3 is TGTGCCAGCAGCCCATATCGGGCGGGGACCTACGAGCAGTACTTC.

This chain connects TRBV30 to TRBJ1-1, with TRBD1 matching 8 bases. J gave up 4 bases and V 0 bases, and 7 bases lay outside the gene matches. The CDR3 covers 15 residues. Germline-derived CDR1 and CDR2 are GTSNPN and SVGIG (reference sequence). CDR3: CAWSVPGGVFTEAFF. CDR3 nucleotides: TGTGCCTGGAGTGTACCAGGGGGCGTTTTCACTGAAGCTTTCTTT.

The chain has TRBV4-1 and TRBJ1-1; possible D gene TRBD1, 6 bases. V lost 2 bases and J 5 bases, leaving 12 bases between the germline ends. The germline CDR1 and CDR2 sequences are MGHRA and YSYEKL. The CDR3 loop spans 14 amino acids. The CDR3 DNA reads TGCGCCAGCAGCCAAAACAGGGCTGCGACTGAAGCTTTCTTT. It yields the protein CASSQNRAATEAFF.

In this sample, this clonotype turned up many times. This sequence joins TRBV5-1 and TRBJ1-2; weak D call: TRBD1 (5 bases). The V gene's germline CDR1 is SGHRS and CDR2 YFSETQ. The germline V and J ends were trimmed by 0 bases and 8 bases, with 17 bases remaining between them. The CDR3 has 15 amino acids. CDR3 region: CASSLAGANAGGYTF. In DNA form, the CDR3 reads TGCGCCAGCAGCTTGGCCGGGGCTAACGCGGGCGGCTACACCTTC.

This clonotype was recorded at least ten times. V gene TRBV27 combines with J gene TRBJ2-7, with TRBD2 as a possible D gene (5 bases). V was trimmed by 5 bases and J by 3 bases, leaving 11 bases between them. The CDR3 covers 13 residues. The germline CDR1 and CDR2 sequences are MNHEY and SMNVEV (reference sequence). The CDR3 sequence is CASSRSGSYEQYF. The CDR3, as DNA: TGTGCCAGCAGTCGATCGGGGAGCTACGAGCAGTACTTC.

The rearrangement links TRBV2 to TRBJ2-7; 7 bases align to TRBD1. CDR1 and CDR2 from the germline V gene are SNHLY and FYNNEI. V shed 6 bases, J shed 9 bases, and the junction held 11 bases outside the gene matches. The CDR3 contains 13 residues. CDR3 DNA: TGTGCCAGCAGCTCGGGACAGCGACTTTGGCAGTACTTC. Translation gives CASSSGQRLWQYF. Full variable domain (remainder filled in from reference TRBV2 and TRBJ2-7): EPEVTQTPSHQVTQMGQEVILRCVPISNHLYFYWYRQILGQKVEFLVSFYNNEISEKSEIFDDQFSVERPDGSNFTLKIRSTKLEDSAMYFCASSSGQRLWQYFGPGTRLTVT.

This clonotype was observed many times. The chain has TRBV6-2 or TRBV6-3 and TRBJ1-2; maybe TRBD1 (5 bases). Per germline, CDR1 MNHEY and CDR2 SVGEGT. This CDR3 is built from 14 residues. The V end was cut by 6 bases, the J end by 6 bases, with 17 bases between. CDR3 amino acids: CASSLEGREDGYTF. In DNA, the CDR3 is TGTGCCAGCAGCCTGGAGGGACGGGAGGATGGCTACACCTTC.